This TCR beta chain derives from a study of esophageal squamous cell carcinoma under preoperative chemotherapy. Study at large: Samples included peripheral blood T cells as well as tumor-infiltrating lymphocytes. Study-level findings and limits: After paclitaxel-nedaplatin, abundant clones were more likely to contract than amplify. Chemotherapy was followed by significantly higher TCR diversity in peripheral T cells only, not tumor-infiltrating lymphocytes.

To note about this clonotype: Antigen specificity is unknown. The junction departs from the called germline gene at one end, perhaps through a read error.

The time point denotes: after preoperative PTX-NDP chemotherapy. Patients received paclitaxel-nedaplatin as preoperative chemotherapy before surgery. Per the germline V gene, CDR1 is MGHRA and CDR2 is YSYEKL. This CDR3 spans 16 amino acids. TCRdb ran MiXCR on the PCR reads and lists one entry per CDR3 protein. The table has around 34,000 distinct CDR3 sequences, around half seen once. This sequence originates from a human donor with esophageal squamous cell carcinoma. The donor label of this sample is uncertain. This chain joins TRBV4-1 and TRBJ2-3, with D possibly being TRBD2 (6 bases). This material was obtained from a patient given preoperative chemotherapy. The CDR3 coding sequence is TGCGCCTGCGGGGAAGATTGGGGTGGTGACAAAGATACGCAGTATTTC. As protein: CACGEDWGGDKDTQYF.